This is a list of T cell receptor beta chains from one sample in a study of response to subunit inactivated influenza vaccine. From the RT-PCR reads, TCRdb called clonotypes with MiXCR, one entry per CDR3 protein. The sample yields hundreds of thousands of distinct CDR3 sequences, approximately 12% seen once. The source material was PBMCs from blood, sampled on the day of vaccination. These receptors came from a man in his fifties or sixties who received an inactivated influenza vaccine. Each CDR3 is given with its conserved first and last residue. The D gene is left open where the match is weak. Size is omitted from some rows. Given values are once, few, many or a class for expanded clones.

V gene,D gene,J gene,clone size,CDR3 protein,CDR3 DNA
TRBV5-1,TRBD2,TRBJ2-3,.,CASSWRGGSDTQYF,TGCGCCAGCAGCTGGCGGGGGGGGTCGGATACGCAGTATTTT
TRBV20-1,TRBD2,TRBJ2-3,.,CSVPMWTSIDTQYF,TGCAGTGTTCCGATGTGGACTAGCATCGATACGCAGTATTTT
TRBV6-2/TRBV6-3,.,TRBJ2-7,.,CASSYSNLHEQYF,TGTGCCAGCAGTTACTCGAATCTCCACGAGCAGTACTTC
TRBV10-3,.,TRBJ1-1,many,CAIKSGDTEAFF,TGTGCCATCAAGTCAGGGGACACTGAAGCTTTCTTT
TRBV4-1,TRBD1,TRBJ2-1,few,CASSQEGDRYNEQFF,TGCGCCAGCAGCCAAGAGGGGGACAGATACAATGAGCAGTTCTTC
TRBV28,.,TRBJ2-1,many,CASSLYRANEQFF,TGTGCCAGCAGTTTATACAGGGCGAATGAGCAGTTCTTC
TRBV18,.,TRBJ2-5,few,CASSPPPGAGQETQYF,TGTGCCAGCTCACCACCACCGGGAGCGGGCCAAGAGACCCAGTACTTC
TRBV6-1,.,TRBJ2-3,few,CASSVPGRSTDTQYF,TGTGCCAGCAGTGTACCCGGGAGAAGCACAGATACGCAGTATTTT
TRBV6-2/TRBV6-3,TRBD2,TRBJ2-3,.,CASSNPFAGVADTQYF,TGTGCCAGCAGCAATCCTTTTGCGGGGGTAGCAGATACGCAGTATTTT
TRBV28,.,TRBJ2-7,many,CASRTGWSYEQYF,TGTGCCAGCAGGACCGGGTGGTCCTACGAGCAGTACTTC
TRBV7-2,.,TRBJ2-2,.,CASMTGRWTGELFF,TGTGCCAGCATGACGGGGAGGTGGACCGGGGAGCTGTTTTTT
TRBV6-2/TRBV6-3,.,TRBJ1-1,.,CASSVGTPEAFF,TGTGCCAGCAGTGTCGGCACACCTGAAGCTTTCTTT
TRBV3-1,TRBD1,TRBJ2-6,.,CASSPGGGGANVLTF,TGTGCCAGCAGTCCAGGGGGCGGTGGGGCCAACGTCCTGACTTTC
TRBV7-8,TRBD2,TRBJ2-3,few,CASSSREETADTQYF,TGTGCCAGCAGCTCGCGGGAGGAAACCGCAGATACGCAGTATTTT
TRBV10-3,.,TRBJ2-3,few,CATEFTRMDTQYF,TGTGCCACCGAGTTTACTAGGATGGATACGCAGTATTTT
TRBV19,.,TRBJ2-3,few,CASSDRDTYTDTQYF,TGTGCCAGTAGTGACCGGGACACATACACAGATACGCAGTATTTT
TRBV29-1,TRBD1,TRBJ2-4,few,CSVETGGTGTKNIQYF,TGCAGCGTTGAGACAGGGGGCACCGGGACCAAAAACATTCAGTACTTC
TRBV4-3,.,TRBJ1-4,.,CASSQDLSGLDEKLFF,TGCGCCAGCAGCCAAGATCTTTCAGGTCTGGATGAAAAACTGTTTTTT
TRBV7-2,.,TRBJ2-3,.,CASRRQPFSTDTQYF,TGTGCCAGCAGGAGACAGCCTTTCAGCACAGATACGCAGTATTTT
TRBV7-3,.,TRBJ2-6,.,CASSLKSRRGYSAGANVLTF,TGTGCCAGCAGCTTAAAGAGCCGCAGGGGTTATTCTGCTGGGGCCAACGTCCTGACTTTC
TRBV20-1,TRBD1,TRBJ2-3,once,CCARDPGGTSTDTQYF,TGCTGTGCTAGAGATCCAGGGGGTACTAGCACAGATACGCAGTATTTT
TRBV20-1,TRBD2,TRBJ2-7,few,CSATGTSGIEQYF,TGCAGTGCAACGGGGACTAGCGGGATCGAGCAGTACTTC
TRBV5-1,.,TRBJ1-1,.,CASSATENTEAFF,TGCGCCAGCAGCGCGACAGAAAACACTGAAGCTTTCTTT
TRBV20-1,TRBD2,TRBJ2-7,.,CCASPQRTSGRGEQYF,TGCTGCGCTAGTCCACAGAGGACTAGCGGGAGGGGCGAGCAGTACTTC
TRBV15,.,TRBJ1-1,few,CATSREGGSKEAFF,TGTGCCACCAGTAGAGAAGGGGGGAGTAAAGAAGCTTTCTTT
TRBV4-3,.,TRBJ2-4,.,CASSQDAGRGNIQYF,TGCGCCAGCAGCCAAGATGCAGGTAGAGGAAACATTCAGTACTTC
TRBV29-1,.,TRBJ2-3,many,CSGRAGGTQYF,TGCAGCGGGAGGGCCGGGGGTACGCAGTATTTT
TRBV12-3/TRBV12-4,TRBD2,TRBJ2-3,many,CASSFRTSGSTDTQYF,TGTGCCAGCAGTTTCCGGACTAGCGGGAGTACAGATACGCAGTATTTT
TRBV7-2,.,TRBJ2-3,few,CASSLGGFDDTQYF,TGTGCCAGCAGCTTAGGGGGATTTGATGATACGCAGTATTTT
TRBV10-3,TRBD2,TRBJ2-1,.,CAISEGTSGWNEQFF,TGTGCCATCAGTGAAGGGACTAGCGGGTGGAATGAGCAGTTCTTC
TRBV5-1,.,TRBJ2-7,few,CASSAQTLGEQYF,TGCGCCAGCAGCGCCCAGACCCTTGGAGAGCAGTACTTC
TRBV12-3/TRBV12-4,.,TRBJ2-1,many,CASSLRRWEQFF,TGTGCCAGCAGTTTACGGCGTTGGGAGCAGTTCTTC
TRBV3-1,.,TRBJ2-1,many,CASSHPWTTEYNEQFF,TGTGCCAGCAGCCACCCTTGGACTACTGAATACAATGAGCAGTTCTTC
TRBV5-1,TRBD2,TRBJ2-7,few,CASSFDWRGGYEQYF,TGCGCCAGCAGCTTTGACTGGCGGGGGGGCTACGAGCAGTACTTC
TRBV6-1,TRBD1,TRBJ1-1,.,CASSVTGPDTEAFF,TGTGCCAGCAGTGTGACAGGGCCAGACACTGAAGCTTTCTTT
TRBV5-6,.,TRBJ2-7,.,CASSLANVPNEQYF,TGTGCCAGCAGCTTGGCCAACGTACCCAACGAGCAGTACTTC
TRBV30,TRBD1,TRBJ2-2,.,CAWRQGAGELFF,TGTGCCTGGAGACAGGGGGCCGGGGAGCTGTTTTTT
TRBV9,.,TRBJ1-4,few,CASSPGLEKLFF,TGTGCCAGCAGCCCGGGGCTAGAAAAACTGTTTTTT
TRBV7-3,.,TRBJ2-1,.,CASSLKGGGNRGEQFF,TGTGCCAGCAGCTTAAAAGGAGGCGGGAATAGGGGTGAGCAGTTCTTC
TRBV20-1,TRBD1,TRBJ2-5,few,CSANTRTGAGETQYF,TGCAGTGCTAACACCCGGACAGGGGCGGGAGAGACCCAGTACTTC
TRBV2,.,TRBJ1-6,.,CASTTSRFYNSPLHF,TGTGCCAGCACCACCAGCAGATTTTATAATTCACCCCTCCACTTT